Below, 5 T cell receptor beta chains from the same sample are listed, as sequenced in a study of cytomegalovirus exposure and HLA in healthy donors. Primers included in the PCR were 60 Vbeta and 13 Jbeta primers. Repertoires were generated with immunoSEQ multiplex PCR, while TCRdb's copy carries only in-frame clones and drops some. The table has about 120,000 clones, around three quarters seen once. Material for sequencing was PBMCs. The receptors originated from a woman between 25 and 40 years old in good health and CMV-seropositive.

For this clone: The junction shows a germline mismatch at one end, possibly a read error. J is TRBJ2-1 and V is TRBV5-4; 9 nucleotides agree with TRBD1. This CDR3 is 14 amino acids long. Germline V gene sequence: CDR1 SGHNT, CDR2 YYREEE (reference sequence). CDR3 sequence: CASSGRTGVEALIF. In DNA, the CDR3 is TGTGCCAGCAGCGGGCGGACAGGGGTCGAGGCTTTGATCTTC.

Only one count was recorded for this clone. V and J are TRBV30 and TRBJ1-1, with 7 bases identical to TRBD1. The length of the CDR3 is 13 residues. The V and J ends lost 1 base and 7 bases, in that order; junction bases with no gene match: 6. Looked up from germline, CDR1 is GTSNPN and CDR2 is SVGIG (reference sequence). CDR3 sequence (DNA): TGTGCCTGGAGTGGACAGGGAGCTCTTGAAGCTTTCTTT. This encodes CAWSGQGALEAFF.

The table lists this clone with a count of one. This chain links TRBV29-1 with TRBJ2-1; TRBD1 agrees at 9 bases. CDR1 is SQVTM and CDR2 is ANQGSEA in the germline V gene. V lost 4 bases to trimming and J lost 7 bases; unmatched junction nucleotides: 8. The CDR3 has 14 amino acids. The CDR3 sequence: CSVATGGAGNEQFF. The CDR3 DNA sequence: TGCAGCGTTGCAACAGGGGGCGCTGGAAATGAGCAGTTCTTC.

The V gene is TRBV21-1, the J gene TRBJ2-7; the table assigns TRBD1, which was not confirmed against the DNA. TRBV21-1 is tagged as a pseudogene. The CDR3 is 14 amino acids. CDR3 coding DNA: TGTGCCAGCCCTATTGGGTCCCCAGGCTACGAGCAGTACTTC. Translating it yields CASPIGSPGYEQYF.

This clone was observed once. The rearrangement joins TRBV28 to TRBJ1-6, with 8 bases matching TRBD1. CDR1 is MDHEN and CDR2 is SYDVKM in the germline V gene. Trimming removed 6 bases from V and 5 bases from J; junction bases left unmatched: 6. The CDR3 length is 15 residues. CDR3 sequence: CASSPATGDNSPLHF. The CDR3 region has the DNA TGTGCCAGCAGCCCAGCGACAGGGGATAATTCACCCCTCCACTTT.